Listed below are T cell receptor beta chains from one sample, sequenced in a study of control samples from healthy donors and cancer patients. Here immunoSEQ multiplex PCR was the method, and the copy in TCRdb shows in-frame clones only, minus some. The sample includes about 140,000 clones, less than 95% seen only once; the top ten take about 7.6%. The sample consisted of blood. Receptor source: a man aged 18-30 years in good health. The CDR3 runs from the conserved cysteine through the conserved F or W. Fields, in order: V gene, clone size, J gene, D gene, CDR3 DNA, CDR3 protein. D genes are given only for firm matches. Rows give clone size only sometimes, using once, few, many, or a class for an expanded clone.

TRBV5-5	once	TRBJ1-6	-	TGTGCCAGCAGCTTATTCCCAGGGGCGGTGGGTAATTCACCCCTCCACTTT	CASSLFPGAVGNSPLHF
TRBV6-5	-	TRBJ2-7	-	TGTGCCAGCACCAAAGGTTGGGGTCCCTCCTACGAGCAGTACTTC	CASTKGWGPSYEQYF
TRBV25-1	once	TRBJ2-7	-	TGTGCCAGCAGTGAAGGGGAAACCTACGAGCAGTACTTC	CASSEGETYEQYF
TRBV28	-	TRBJ2-7	-	TGTGCCACTTCCGCGGGACCTAGCTACGAGCAGTACTTC	CATSAGPSYEQYF
TRBV11-2	-	TRBJ1-2	TRBD1	TGTGCCAGCAGCGTATTAACAGGGGTTGGGTATGGCTACACCTTC	CASSVLTGVGYGYTF
TRBV3-1/TRBV3-2	-	TRBJ1-6	-	TGTGCCAGCAGCCAAGATAGAGCTCGGGGCCCAGATTCACCCCTCCACTTT	CASSQDRARGPDSPLHF
TRBV9	-	TRBJ2-7	-	TGTGCCAGCAGCGTAGATGGCGAATCCTACGAGCAGTACTTC	CASSVDGESYEQYF
TRBV4-3	-	TRBJ2-7	-	TGCGCCAGCAGCCACAGGTTCCGGGGGGCGGACGAGCAGTACTTC	CASSHRFRGADEQYF
TRBV7-6	-	TRBJ2-1	TRBD1	TGTGCCAGCAGCCGAAATAGGGACAGCTACAATGAGCAGTTCTTC	CASSRNRDSYNEQFF
TRBV19	-	TRBJ2-2	-	TGTGCCAGTGGAACGGCCGGGGAGCTGTTTTTT	CASGTAGELFF
TRBV10-2	-	TRBJ1-2	TRBD1	TGCGCCAGCAGTGAAAGGACAGGCCAGGTGGGCTACACCTTC	CASSERTGQVGYTF
TRBV7-2	-	TRBJ2-7	TRBD2	TGTGCCAGCGGGACTAGCGGGGGTATTTCCCACGAGCAGTACTTC	CASGTSGGISHEQYF
TRBV19	once	TRBJ2-6	-	TGTGCCAGTAGTGGCCAGTCTGGGGCCAACGTCCTGACTTTC	CASSGQSGANVLTF
TRBV6-5	-	TRBJ1-3	-	TGTGCCAGCAGTTACAGTCAGGGAGGCGGAAACACCATATATTTT	CASSYSQGGGNTIYF
TRBV7-9	-	TRBJ2-5	-	TGTGCCAGCAGCTTACTCCAGGTCGGACAAGAGACCCAGTACTTC	CASSLLQVGQETQYF
TRBV7-9	-	TRBJ1-2	TRBD1	TGTGCCAGCAGCCCACAGGGGAACTATGGCTACACCTTC	CASSPQGNYGYTF
TRBV6-2/TRBV6-3	once	TRBJ2-3	TRBD2	TGTGCCAGCAGTTCAGCGGGGGGCCACACAGATACGCAGTATTTT	CASSSAGGHTDTQYF
TRBV9	-	TRBJ1-4	TRBD1	TGTGCCAGCAGCTTAGGGGACAGGGAAGATGAAAAACTGTTTTTT	CASSLGDREDEKLFF
TRBV6-2/TRBV6-3	-	TRBJ1-3	TRBD1	TGTGCCAGCAGTTATTCCCCGGGACAGGGGACAGGAAACACCATATATTTT	CASSYSPGQGTGNTIYF
TRBV12-2	-	TRBJ2-7	-	TGTGCAAGTCGCACCCCGGGACAATTACTTTTAAGCGAGCAGTACTTC	CASRTPGQLLLSEQYF
TRBV6-5	-	TRBJ2-7	-	TGTGCCAGCACCACGAACCGGGACACCCACTACGAGCAGTACTTC	CASTTNRDTHYEQYF
TRBV27	-	TRBJ1-6	-	TGTGCCAGCAGTTTAAGCTCCTATAATTCACCCCTCCACTTT	CASSLSSYNSPLHF
TRBV28	-	TRBJ1-5	-	TGTGCCAGCAGCCGCAACCCCCAGCCCCAGCATTTT	CASSRNPQPQHF
TRBV7-9	-	TRBJ2-5	TRBD1	TGTGCCAGCAGCCCCCCGGGACAGAAGACCCAGTACTTC	CASSPPGQKTQYF
TRBV7-9	-	TRBJ2-2	TRBD1	TGTGCCAGCAGCTTCGGACAGGGGGACGGTAGCGGGGAGCTGTTTTTT	CASSFGQGDGSGELFF
TRBV19	-	TRBJ2-7	TRBD1	TGTGCCAGCCGATCCCAGGGGGCTTCCTACGAGCAGTACTTC	CASRSQGASYEQYF
TRBV27	-	TRBJ2-7	-	TGTGCCAGCCGGGGGTTCAGCCCGGCCTACGAGCAGTACTTC	CASRGFSPAYEQYF
TRBV2	-	TRBJ1-4	-	TGTGCCACAATTATGCGGGGGAATGAAAAACTGTTTTTT	CATIMRGNEKLFF
TRBV10-2	-	TRBJ2-1	TRBD2	TGCGCCAGCAGTGAACGCGGGGGGGTTCCTAATGAGCAGTTCTTC	CASSERGGVPNEQFF
TRBV4-2	-	TRBJ1-4	TRBD1	TGTGCCAGCAGCCAACTTCCGACAGGGGTGAATGAAAAACTGTTTTTT	CASSQLPTGVNEKLFF
TRBV5-4	-	TRBJ2-1	-	TGTGCCAGCAGCTTGGGATATGGACTGGCTTACGATGAGCAGTTCTTC	CASSLGYGLAYDEQFF
TRBV15	-	TRBJ1-2	-	TGTGCCACCAGCAGTCACCCTAGCGGCGGGGGAGTGGGCGGCTACACCTTC	CATSSHPSGGGVGGYTF
TRBV2	-	TRBJ1-5	TRBD1	TGTGCCAGCGGGGGGACAGGGGGCGGACAGCCCCAGCATTTT	CASGGTGGGQPQHF
TRBV28	-	TRBJ1-5	-	TGTGCCAGCAGACTCTTAAATCAGCCCCAGCATTTT	CASRLLNQPQHF
TRBV7-9	-	TRBJ2-1	TRBD2	TGTGCCAGTAGGACTAGCGGGGGGTCCTACAATGAGCAGTTCTTC	CASRTSGGSYNEQFF
TRBV7-9	few	TRBJ1-4	TRBD1	TGTGCCAGCAGCTCGGACAGGGTGACTAATGAAAAACTGTTTTTT	CASSSDRVTNEKLFF
TRBV5-6	-	TRBJ2-2	-	TGTGCCAGCAGCTCCTCCTGGACTCTCGACCTCACCGGGGAGCTGTTTTTT	CASSSSWTLDLTGELFF
TRBV5-1	-	TRBJ2-5	TRBD2	TGCGCCAGCAGCTTGGCTCCGACGCTCGGGGGGGAGACCCAGTACTTC	CASSLAPTLGGETQYF
TRBV3-1/TRBV3-2	once	TRBJ2-1	TRBD2	TGTGCCAGCAGCCCGCCCCTCAGGGAGGGGCTGAACAATGAGCAGTTCTTC	CASSPPLREGLNNEQFF
TRBV11-2	-	TRBJ1-1	TRBD1	TGTGCCAGCAGTATTGGACAGGGGGCCTGGGGAGCTTTCTTT	CASSIGQGAWGAFF
TRBV4-3	once	TRBJ2-3	-	TGCGCCAGCAGCCAAGAGGGGCGGAGCACAGATACGCAGTATTTT	CASSQEGRSTDTQYF
TRBV6-4	-	TRBJ1-1	-	TGTGCCAGCAGTGACGTCCCGGGGGCGACTGAAGCTTTCTTT	CASSDVPGATEAFF
TRBV27	-	TRBJ2-7	-	TGTGCCAGCAGTTTACGCCCAGGGTACCACGAGCAGTACTTC	CASSLRPGYHEQYF
TRBV3-1/TRBV3-2	-	TRBJ2-3	TRBD2	TGTGCCAGCAGCCAAGATCTAAGCGGGGGGTCCCCCACAGATACGCAGTATTTT	CASSQDLSGGSPTDTQYF
TRBV5-1	-	TRBJ1-1	-	TGCGCCAGCAGTCCCAGGGAAGGGTACACTGAAGCTTTCTTT	CASSPREGYTEAFF
TRBV27	-	TRBJ1-1	-	TGTGCCAGCACTCCGGGGGGGTGGACTGAAGCTTTCTTT	CASTPGGWTEAFF
TRBV7-9	-	TRBJ2-2	TRBD1	TGTGCCAGCAGCTTACAGGGGGCGACCGGGGAGCTGTTTTTT	CASSLQGATGELFF
TRBV5-6	-	TRBJ2-7	-	TGTGCCAGCAGCTTGACAGGTGGAGACGAGCAGTACTTC	CASSLTGGDEQYF
TRBV7-3	-	TRBJ2-3	TRBD2	TGTGCCAGCAGCCCCCGGGGGGGATTCACAGATACGCAGTATTTT	CASSPRGGFTDTQYF
TRBV13	-	TRBJ1-2	TRBD1	TGTGCCAGCAGCGAAACAACAGGGGGCCTCAACTATGGCTACACCTTC	CASSETTGGLNYGYTF
TRBV7-2	-	TRBJ2-1	-	TGTGCCAGCAGCCCAGACAGCTCCTACAATGAGCAGTTCTTC	CASSPDSSYNEQFF
TRBV12-3/TRBV12-4	-	TRBJ1-2	-	TGTGCCAGCAGTTTAGATGGCTACACCTTC	CASSLDGYTF
TRBV5-1	-	TRBJ2-7	-	TGCGCCAGCAGCTTGATTATCCAGGGGGGTTCGGAGCAGTACTTC	CASSLIIQGGSEQYF
TRBV7-2	-	TRBJ2-3	TRBD1	TGTGCCAGCAGCCCCCAGGGACAGGGTCTTAGCACAGATACGCAGTATTTT	CASSPQGQGLSTDTQYF